This entry features one TCR beta chain sequence. TCRdb's table, derived via immunoSEQ multiplex PCR, lists solely in-frame clones and lacks some. The sample has approximately 100,000 clones, about 90% seen once. These data come from a study of control samples from healthy donors and cancer patients. This CDR3 spans 15 amino acids. The germline CDR1 and CDR2 sequences are WSHSY and SAAADI. Trimming took 2 bases from V and 3 from J, leaving 11 bases between them. Sequenced material: blood. The V and J genes are TRBV10-2 and TRBJ2-1, with a tentative D call TRBD2 (5 bases). The clonotype originates from a young man in good health. The CDR3 nucleotides are TGCGCCAGCAGTGAGGAGGGAGCCCTCTACAATGAGCAGTTCTTC. Encoded protein: CASSEEGALYNEQFF.